This TCR beta chain was found in a study of breast tumors, draining lymph nodes, adjacent tissues. TCRdb itself ran the multiplex PCR reads through MiXCR, one entry per CDR3 protein. This sample has under 150,000 distinct CDR3 sequences; 21% occur once, and the top ten carry roughly 2.4%. General observations from the study: Tumor T cell lymph node origin was a supported hypothesis, not proven. Tumor repertoires ranked between lymph nodes and nontumor tissue in diversity, with V and J gene preferences. Findings are consistent with lymph node origin and intratumoral expansion of most tumor T cells.

This clonotype was seen many times. As yet, its antigen is unknown. The CDR3 consists of 11 residues. Per germline, CDR1 SNHLY and CDR2 FYNNEI. Between the trimmed V and J ends, which lost 2 bases and 11 bases, there was a span of 7 bases. Axillary draining lymph nodes of breast cancer patients supplied the node samples. V and J are TRBV2 and TRBJ1-5; unclear D gene. The sequencing input was axillary lymph node tissue. The receptor was derived from a female donor with breast cancer. Some clones in this sample may be carry-over from other donors' samples. CDR3 bases: TGTGCCAGCAGTGAACGGCAGGCCCAGCATTTT. This sequence encodes CASSERQAQHF.